This T cell receptor (beta chain) stems from a study of CD8 T cells in ankylosing spondylitis. Study-level points and caveats: Within ankylosing spondylitis blood, a TCR beta motif made up of eight highly homologous variants appeared to be characteristic.

Molecular-barcoded quantitative 5'-RACE produced these TCR beta libraries. TCRdb recomputed calls from the 5' RACE reads with MiXCR, one row per CDR3 protein. The table lists about 130,000 distinct CDR3 sequences, approximately 17% of them singletons. A word on this clonotype: The antigen is not known.

Source material: blood, either unsorted or a sorted T cell fraction (not recorded which). This TCR was recovered from a male donor with ankylosing spondylitis.

CDR3: CASSLIRTFTDTQYF. The DNA for the CDR3 is TGTGCCAGCAGTTTAATTAGGACCTTCACAGATACGCAGTATTTT. V usage is TRBV28 and J usage is TRBJ2-3; no firm D call. V gave up 2 bases and J gave up 2 bases, with 11 bases separating them. Germline CDR1 reads MDHEN; CDR2 reads SYDVKM. This CDR3 region has 15 residues. The full variable domain, rest sourced from reference TRBV28 and TRBJ2-3, is DVKVTQSSRYLVKRTGEKVFLECVQDMDHENMFWYRQDPGLGLRLIYFSYDVKMKEKGDIPEGYSVSREKKERFSLILESASTNQTSMYLCASSLIRTFTDTQYFGPGTRLTVL.